Following are 13 T cell receptor beta chains from one sample sequenced in a study of blood T cell repertoires in COVID-19. Sequencing was performed with immunoSEQ multiplex PCR; in TCRdb, only in-frame clones are kept and a portion is missing. The sample holds roughly 73,000 clones, roughly 70% seen once. The sequencing sample was made of peripheral blood. Source of these receptors: a man in his 70s with acute or convalescent COVID-19.

The chain carries TRBV6-4 and TRBJ1-1; D uncertain. CDR1 is MRHNA and CDR2 is SNTAGT in the germline V gene. Trimming stripped 6 bases from V and 4 bases from J, with 12 bases between. The CDR3 sequence is 13 residues long. CDR3 DNA: TGTGCCAGCAGCAGCGCTCGGGGCACTGAAGCTTTCTTT. Translating gives CASSSARGTEAFF.

J is TRBJ2-7 and V is TRBV5-6, with 7 positions matching TRBD2. Trimming removed 4 bases from V and 0 bases from J; junction bases left unmatched: 7. This CDR3 spans 15 amino acids. Germline V gives CDR1 SGHDT, CDR2 YYEEEE. CDR3 sequence: CASSPDQRGSYEQYF. The CDR3 DNA is TGTGCCAGCAGCCCGGACCAGCGGGGCTCCTACGAGCAGTACTTC.

The chain uses TRBV5-5 and TRBJ1-4; no clear D. Trimming took 0 bases from V and 4 from J, leaving 7 bases between them. The CDR3 extends over 14 amino acids. Per the germline V gene, CDR1 is SGHKS and CDR2 is YYEKEE (reference sequence). CDR3 coding DNA: TGTGCCAGCAGCTTGGGAACAGTTAATGAAAAACTGTTTTTT. Its translation: CASSLGTVNEKLFF.

This rearrangement joins TRBV15 to TRBJ2-1; D may be TRBD1 (6 bases). Trimming pared 0 bases from V and 6 bases from J, leaving 18 bases between. CDR3 length: 17 residues. Germline loops: CDR1 LNHNV, CDR2 YYDKDF (reference sequence). The CDR3 loop is CATSRDQGTNLLNEQFF. CDR3 in DNA: TGTGCCACCAGCAGAGATCAGGGGACCAACCTACTCAATGAGCAGTTCTTC.

The chain is built from TRBV28 and TRBJ1-1; the match to TRBD1 covers 9 bases. Germline CDR1 MDHEN, CDR2 SYDVKM. The CDR3 is 16 residues long. V lost 3 bases, J lost 3 bases, and 8 bases stayed unmatched. The CDR3 region has the DNA TGTGCCAGCAGTTTGAATTGGGGACAGGGTGACACTGAAGCTTTCTTT. It yields the protein CASSLNWGQGDTEAFF.

This chain links TRBV6-1 with TRBJ1-2; D ambiguous. Looked up from germline, CDR1 is MNHNS and CDR2 is SASEGT. The ends were cut back, 2 bases at V and 6 bases at J, with 19 bases in the middle. This CDR3 has 16 residues. The CDR3 DNA reads as TGTGCCAGCAGTGAATTCCAGGTCCCAATTTCCAATGGCTACACCTTC. Translated, it gives CASSEFQVPISNGYTF.

Here the CDR3 DNA reads TGTGCCAGCTCACCGACAGACTATAATTCACCCCTCCACTTT. Protein product: CASSPTDYNSPLHF. V and J are TRBV18 and TRBJ1-6; a weak D match, TRBD1 (5 bases). The CDR3 length is 14 residues. V lost 3 bases to trimming and J lost 3 bases, with 6 bases between them. In germline, CDR1 is KGHSH, CDR2 LQKENI.

The genes are TRBV19 and TRBJ2-7, with 9 bases that match TRBD1. CDR3 size: 15 residues. Germline V lookup: CDR1 LNHDA, CDR2 SQIVND (reference sequence). Trimming took 6 bases from V and 0 from J; bases not matched to a gene: 6. CDR3: CASRRGGQGSYEQYF. The CDR3 DNA reads TGTGCCAGTAGACGTGGGGGACAGGGCTCCTACGAGCAGTACTTC.

V and J are TRBV19 and TRBJ2-7, with 9 bases matching TRBD2. This CDR3 is built from 14 residues. Germline lookup yields CDR1 LNHDA and CDR2 SQIVND (reference sequence). The V segment lost 4 bases and the J segment 4 bases; nucleotides outside the gene matches: 5. In DNA, the CDR3 is TGTGCCAGTAGTAAGCGGGAGGTCGAGTACGAGCAGTACTTC. Residues: CASSKREVEYEQYF. Complete variable domain (other parts from reference TRBV19 and TRBJ2-7): DGGITQSPKYLFRKEGQNVTLSCEQNLNHDAMYWYRQDPGQGLRLIYYSQIVNDFQKGDIAEGYSVSREKKESFPLTVTSAQKNPTAFYLCASSKREVEYEQYFGPGTRLTVT.

This clone has a handful of counts. The chain joins TRBV9 to TRBJ1-4; 12 bases are shared with TRBD1. The CDR3 has 16 residues. The germline V gene encodes CDR1 SGDLS and CDR2 YYNGEE. Unmatched junction bases numbered 7, after V lost 0 bases and J lost 10 bases. The CDR3 nucleotides are TGTGCCAGCAGCGTAGCGTCGGGACAGGGGGCCGGAAAACTGTTTTTT. This codes for CASSVASGQGAGKLFF.

The V call is TRBV28, the J call TRBJ1-1; no clear D gene. Trimming shortened V by 3 bases and J by 4 bases, and 6 bases separated the two germline ends. CDR1 MDHEN and CDR2 SYDVKM come from the germline V gene. The length of the CDR3 is 12 residues. This chain's CDR3 is CASSLYSTEAFF. The CDR3 DNA reads as TGTGCCAGCAGTTTGTATAGCACTGAAGCTTTCTTT.

V gene TRBV7-3 combines with J gene TRBJ2-2; 10 nucleotides align to TRBD1. Germline loops: CDR1 SGHTA, CDR2 FQGTGA. Losses at the gene ends were 4 bases for V and 6 bases for J; bases not matched to a gene: 11. This CDR3 comprises 17 residues. CDR3 sequence (DNA): TGTGCCAGCAGCTCGGCCCTGGGACAGGGGCAACCCGGGGAGCTGTTTTTT. Translation gives CASSSALGQGQPGELFF.

In this sample, this clone turned up a few times. DNA of the CDR3: TGTGCCATCAGTGAAAGCCCGGGGGATAGCAATCAGCCCCAGCATTTT. This encodes CAISESPGDSNQPQHF. This chain connects TRBV10-3 to TRBJ1-5, with TRBD1 as a possible D gene (5 bases). V was pared by 3 bases and J by 0 bases, with 12 bases between. The germline gives CDR1 ENHRY, CDR2 SYGVKD. The CDR3 loop spans 16 amino acids.